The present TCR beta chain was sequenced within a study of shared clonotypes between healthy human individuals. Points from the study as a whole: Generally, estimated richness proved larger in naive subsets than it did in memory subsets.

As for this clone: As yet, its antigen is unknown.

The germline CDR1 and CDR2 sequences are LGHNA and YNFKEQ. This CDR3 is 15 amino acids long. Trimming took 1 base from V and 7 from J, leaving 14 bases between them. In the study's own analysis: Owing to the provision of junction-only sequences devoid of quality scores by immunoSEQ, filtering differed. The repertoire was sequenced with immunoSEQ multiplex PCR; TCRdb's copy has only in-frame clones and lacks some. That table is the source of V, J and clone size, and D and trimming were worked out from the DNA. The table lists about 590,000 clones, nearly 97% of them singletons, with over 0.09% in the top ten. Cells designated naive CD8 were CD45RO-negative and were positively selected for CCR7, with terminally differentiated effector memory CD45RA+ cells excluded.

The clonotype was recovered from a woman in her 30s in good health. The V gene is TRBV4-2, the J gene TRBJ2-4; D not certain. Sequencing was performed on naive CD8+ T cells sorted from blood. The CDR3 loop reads CASSQVPSQANIQYF. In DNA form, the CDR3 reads TGTGCCAGCAGCCAAGTGCCTAGTCAGGCGAACATTCAGTACTTC.